The present T cell receptor (beta chain) was sequenced within a study of blood T cell repertoires in COVID-19. The method was immunoSEQ multiplex PCR; TCRdb's version includes in-frame clones alone and lacks a portion of them. The sample contains tens of thousands of clones, 65% to 85% of which appear only once. This CDR3 contains 14 residues. CDR1 and CDR2 from the germline V gene are MNHNS and SASEGT. V dropped 1 base and J dropped 9; count of bases not matched to a gene: 5. The receptor comes from a man in his sixties or seventies with COVID-19, enrolled during active disease. The gene calls are TRBV6-1 and TRBJ2-3; 9 bases fit TRBD1. Sequencing used peripheral blood. The CDR3 spells CASSEGGTGTTQYF. CDR3 nucleotides: TGTGCCAGCAGTGAAGGGGGGACAGGGACCACGCAGTATTTT.